Listed below are T cell receptor beta chains from one sample, sequenced in a study of T cell responses to AZD1222 COVID-19 vaccine. Method: immunoSEQ multiplex PCR; TCRdb's copy keeps in-frame clones and lacks some. The profile covers 130,000 or so clones, with less than 95% appearing a single time and roughly 7% taken by the ten largest. The input for sequencing was peripheral blood, taken on day 0 of AZD1222 vaccination. These TCRs come from an adult in good health. Each CDR3 is given with its conserved first and last residue. A D gene is named only where the DNA matches it firmly. Size is stated for part of the rows, as once, few or many counts, or as a class when the clone is expanded.

>TRBV20-1|-|TRBJ1-2|-
TGCAGTGCTAATGACTATAACTATGGCTACACCTTC
CSANDYNYGYTF
>TRBV9|-|TRBJ2-7|-
TGTGCCAGCAGCGTAGACCCGCTCGGAGGGGCAGGGGAGCAGTACTTC
CASSVDPLGGAGEQYF
>TRBV5-1|TRBD1|TRBJ1-4|-
TGCGCCAGCAGCCGACGAACGAACAGGGGGTATCCTGAAAAACTGTTTTTT
CASSRRTNRGYPEKLFF
>TRBV6-5|-|TRBJ1-6|-
TGTGCCACCACGGGGAGTGGTAATTCACCCCTCCACTTT
CATTGSGNSPLHF
>TRBV28|-|TRBJ1-1|-
TGTGCCAGCAGTTTGAGGGAGTCCTTTTCTGAAGCTTTCTTT
CASSLRESFSEAFF
>TRBV6-5|TRBD1|TRBJ1-2|-
TGTGCCAGCAGGAATCCGGGACAGGTTATAGGCTACACCTTC
CASRNPGQVIGYTF
>TRBV5-1|-|TRBJ2-1|-
TGCGCCAGCAGCTTGCTTGGGACTGGAACTAACTCCTACAATGAGCAGTTCTTC
CASSLLGTGTNSYNEQFF
>TRBV10-1|TRBD2|TRBJ2-3|-
TGCGCCAGCAGCGACGGGACTAGCGGGAGTTTAGCAGATACGCAGTATTTT
CASSDGTSGSLADTQYF
>TRBV4-2|-|TRBJ1-3|-
TGTGCCAGCAGCCAAGATTGGATACAGGCTGGAAACACCATATATTTT
CASSQDWIQAGNTIYF
>TRBV11-2|TRBD1|TRBJ1-5|-
TGTGCCAGCAGCTTAGGGGGCGGCAGGGGGCTGGTTCAGCCCCAGCATTTT
CASSLGGGRGLVQPQHF
>TRBV5-1|-|TRBJ1-4|-
TGCGCCAGCAGCTTTGACGGGGGGGCAGACGAAAAACTGTTTTTT
CASSFDGGADEKLFF
>TRBV5-1|-|TRBJ1-4|-
TGCGCCAGCAGCTTGGGCACAGGGATCAATGAAAAACTGTTTTTT
CASSLGTGINEKLFF
>TRBV3-1/TRBV3-2|TRBD2|TRBJ2-7|-
TGTGCCAGCAGCCAACTACTAGCGGGGCTCTCGGAGCAGTACTTC
CASSQLLAGLSEQYF
>TRBV9|TRBD1|TRBJ1-3|-
TGTGCCAGCAGCGTAGCCGGGACAGGGGCTGGAAACACCATATATTTT
CASSVAGTGAGNTIYF
>TRBV28|-|TRBJ2-6|-
TGTGCCAGCAGTTTGATACAGAGATCTGGGGCCAACGTCCTGACTTTC
CASSLIQRSGANVLTF
>TRBV29-1|-|TRBJ2-1|-
TGCAGCGTTGCCGGGACTGTAACCACCTACAATGAGCAGTTCTTC
CSVAGTVTTYNEQFF
>TRBV7-2|TRBD1|TRBJ1-1|-
TGTGCCAGCAGCTTAGCTCGTTTCGGACAGGGGAGAACTGAAGCTTTCTTT
CASSLARFGQGRTEAFF
>TRBV30|-|TRBJ1-1|-
TGTGCCTGGAGTGGTGACAGAGCCCTTGAAGCTTTCTTT
CAWSGDRALEAFF
>TRBV7-9|-|TRBJ1-1|-
TGTGCCAGCAGCCCGTACGGGACACGGTTTGGGAACACTGAAGCTTTCTTT
CASSPYGTRFGNTEAFF
>TRBV3-1/TRBV3-2|-|TRBJ2-7|-
TGTGCCAGCAGCCAAGATGGCAGGGGGGCCAACGAGCAGTACTTC
CASSQDGRGANEQYF
>TRBV4-3|-|TRBJ2-2|-
TGCGCCAGCAGCCCAGGGGCCACCGGGGAGCTGTTTTTT
CASSPGATGELFF
>TRBV5-4|TRBD2|TRBJ2-2|-
TGTGCCAGCAGCTTAGGACTAGCGGGCGTCATAGGCGGGGAGCTGTTTTTT
CASSLGLAGVIGGELFF
>TRBV4-1|-|TRBJ1-1|once
TGCGCCAGCAGCCAACGACAAGGCCTGAGGAACACTGAAGCTTTCTTT
CASSQRQGLRNTEAFF
>TRBV10-3|TRBD2|TRBJ2-1|-
TGTGCCATCAGAGGTAGCGGGAGAGGCGATGAGCAGTTCTTC
CAIRGSGRGDEQFF
>TRBV4-2|TRBD2|TRBJ2-2|once
TGTGCCAGCAGCCAAAAAGCGGGGGGCAACACCGGGGAGCTGTTTTTT
CASSQKAGGNTGELFF
>TRBV9|-|TRBJ1-6|few
TGTGCCAGCAGCCCCCGGGGTGGAGGTAATTCACCCCTCCACTTT
CASSPRGGGNSPLHF
>TRBV29-1|TRBD1|TRBJ2-7|-
TGCAGCGTTCAAGGGACAGGGGCGGGTGAGCAGTACTTC
CSVQGTGAGEQYF
>TRBV11-2|-|TRBJ2-2|-
TGTGCCAGCAGCAATAGATTTGCCCTGCGGCTACCAAACACCGGGGAGCTGTTTTTT
CASSNRFALRLPNTGELFF
>TRBV3-1/TRBV3-2|-|TRBJ2-5|-
TGTGCCAGCAGCCGAGGGCCTGGCGGAGAGACCCAGTACTTC
CASSRGPGGETQYF
>TRBV18|TRBD2|TRBJ2-2|-
TGTGCCAGCTCCGGACTAGCGGGAACCGGGGAGCTGTTTTTT
CASSGLAGTGELFF
>TRBV7-3|-|TRBJ1-1|once
TGTGCCAGCAGCCTAGTTTGGAACACTGAAGCTTTCTTT
CASSLVWNTEAFF
>TRBV6-5|TRBD1|TRBJ1-2|-
TGTGCCAGCCGAGGGACAGACTATGGCTACACCTTC
CASRGTDYGYTF
>TRBV29-1|-|TRBJ2-5|-
TGCAGCCATGCCCAGAACCAGGGACTCCTAGAGACCCAGTACTTC
CSHAQNQGLLETQYF
>TRBV18|TRBD2|TRBJ2-2|few
TGTGCCAGCTCACCATTGCCAGCGGGAGGGCCTTCGTCCTTGATTGGCGGGGAGCTGTTTTTT
CASSPLPAGGPSSLIGGELFF
>TRBV27|-|TRBJ2-7|-
TGTGCCAGCAGCTCGGTTTTTGGGGGAGAAACCCCCTACGAGCAGTACTTC
CASSSVFGGETPYEQYF
>TRBV5-3|-|TRBJ2-7|-
TGTGCCAGAAGCCTTGCCACAGGGACCGCCACCCTAGCCTACGAGCAGTACTTC
CARSLATGTATLAYEQYF
>TRBV6-1|-|TRBJ1-5|-
TGTGCCAGCAGTGAATGGGGCAGAAATCAGCCCCAGCATTTT
CASSEWGRNQPQHF
>TRBV4-1|-|TRBJ2-1|once
TGCGCCAGCAGCCAAGTCGAACGGGAGTGGGGTGAGCAGTTCTTC
CASSQVEREWGEQFF
>TRBV6-5|-|TRBJ2-7|-
TGTGCCAGCAGGAGACAGCCCGAAGGCTCCTACGAGCAGTACTTC
CASRRQPEGSYEQYF
>TRBV20-1|-|TRBJ1-3|-
TGCAGTGCTAGTCACAGGGCACACGGAAACACCATATATTTT
CSASHRAHGNTIYF
>TRBV3-1/TRBV3-2|TRBD2|TRBJ2-7|-
TGTGCCAGCAGCCAACTGACTAGCGGGAGGCCCTACGAGCAGTACTTC
CASSQLTSGRPYEQYF
>TRBV9|-|TRBJ2-1|few
TGTGCCAGCAGCGGAGGACTGATACCGGAGGGGGCTGAGCAGTTCTTC
CASSGGLIPEGAEQFF
>TRBV6-6|-|TRBJ1-5|-
TGTGCCAGCAGTTACATAATACAGGGAGGTGGGCAGCCCCAGCATTTT
CASSYIIQGGGQPQHF
>TRBV28|TRBD1|TRBJ1-1|-
TGTGCCAGCAGTTTAGGGGCAGGGGGAACTGAAGCTTTCTTT
CASSLGAGGTEAFF
>TRBV6-5|TRBD1|TRBJ2-2|-
TGTGCCAGCTTGGTTTCAGGGGGAACCGCCGGGGAGCTGTTTTTT
CASLVSGGTAGELFF
>TRBV29-1|-|TRBJ2-7|-
TGCAGCGTTGTGACTCAAACCCGCTACGAGCAGTACTTC
CSVVTQTRYEQYF
>TRBV28|-|TRBJ1-3|-
TGTGCCAGCAGCCGACATTCCCTTTCTGGAAACACCATATATTTT
CASSRHSLSGNTIYF
>TRBV29-1|TRBD1|TRBJ2-1|-
TGCAGCGAACAACCGACAGGGTTCGGTGAGCAGTTCTTC
CSEQPTGFGEQFF